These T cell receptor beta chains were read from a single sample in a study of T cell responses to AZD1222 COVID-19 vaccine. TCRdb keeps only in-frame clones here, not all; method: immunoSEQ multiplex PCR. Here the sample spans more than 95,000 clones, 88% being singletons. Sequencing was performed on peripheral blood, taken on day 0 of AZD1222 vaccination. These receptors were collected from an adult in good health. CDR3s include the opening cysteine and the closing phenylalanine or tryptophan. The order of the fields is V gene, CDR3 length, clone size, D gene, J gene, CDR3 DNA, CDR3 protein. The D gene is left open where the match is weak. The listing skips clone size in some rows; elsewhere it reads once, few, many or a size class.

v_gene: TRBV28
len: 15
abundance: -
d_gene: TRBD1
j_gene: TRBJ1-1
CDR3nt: TGTGCCATCCATCCGGGACAGAAGAAAAACACTGAAGCTTTCTTT
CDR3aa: CAIHPGQKKNTEAFF

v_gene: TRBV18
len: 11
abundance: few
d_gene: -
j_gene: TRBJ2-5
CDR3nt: TGTGCCAGCTCACCTGCAGAGACCCAGTACTTC
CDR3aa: CASSPAETQYF

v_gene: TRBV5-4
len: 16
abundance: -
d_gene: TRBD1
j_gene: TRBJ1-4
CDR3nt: TGTGCCAGCAGCCCACGGACAGGGGCAACTAATGAAAAACTGTTTTTT
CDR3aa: CASSPRTGATNEKLFF

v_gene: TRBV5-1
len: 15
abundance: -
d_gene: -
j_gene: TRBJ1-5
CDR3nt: TGCGCCAGCACCCCGGGTCCGGTGGGCAATCAGCCCCAGCATTTT
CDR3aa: CASTPGPVGNQPQHF

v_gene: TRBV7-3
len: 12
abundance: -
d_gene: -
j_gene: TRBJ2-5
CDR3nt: TGTGCCAGCAGCGACACACAAGAGACCCAGTACTTC
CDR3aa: CASSDTQETQYF

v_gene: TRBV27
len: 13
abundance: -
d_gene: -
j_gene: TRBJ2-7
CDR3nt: TGTGCCAGCAGTTTACGCGATTCCTACGAGCAGTACTTC
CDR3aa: CASSLRDSYEQYF

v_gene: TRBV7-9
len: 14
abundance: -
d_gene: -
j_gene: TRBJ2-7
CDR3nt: TGTGCCAGCAGCTTAGACCGTGGCAACTACGAGCAGTACTTC
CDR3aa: CASSLDRGNYEQYF

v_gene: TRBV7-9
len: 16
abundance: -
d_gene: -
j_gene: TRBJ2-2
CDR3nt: TGTGCCAGCAGCTTAGTGGGCAGGTTGAACACCGGGGAGCTGTTTTTT
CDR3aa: CASSLVGRLNTGELFF

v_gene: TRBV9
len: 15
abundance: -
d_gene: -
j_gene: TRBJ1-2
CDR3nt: TGTGCCAGCAGCCCTCATTTGAGGGATAACTATGGCTACACCTTC
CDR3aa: CASSPHLRDNYGYTF

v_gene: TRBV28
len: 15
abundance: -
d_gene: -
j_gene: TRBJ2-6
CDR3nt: TGTGCCAGCAGAACAGGATTCTCTGGGGCCAACGTCCTGACTTTC
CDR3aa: CASRTGFSGANVLTF

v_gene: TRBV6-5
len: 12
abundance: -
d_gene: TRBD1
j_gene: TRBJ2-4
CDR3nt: TGTGCCAGCAAGGGGGCCCAAAACATTCAGTACTTC
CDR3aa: CASKGAQNIQYF

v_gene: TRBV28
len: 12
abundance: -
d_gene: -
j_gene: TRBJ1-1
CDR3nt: TGTGCCAGCAGTATCCTTACCGGGGGAGCTTTCTTT
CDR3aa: CASSILTGGAFF

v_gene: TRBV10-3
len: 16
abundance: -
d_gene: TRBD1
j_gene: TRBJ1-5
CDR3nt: TGTGCCATCAGTGCAAAGGGACAGGGGGCAGGTCAGCCCCAGCATTTT
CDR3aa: CAISAKGQGAGQPQHF

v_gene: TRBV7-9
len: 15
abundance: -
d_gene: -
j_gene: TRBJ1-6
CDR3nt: TGTGCCAGCAGCCACAGGGATGGGGCTAATTCACCCCTCCACTTT
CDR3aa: CASSHRDGANSPLHF

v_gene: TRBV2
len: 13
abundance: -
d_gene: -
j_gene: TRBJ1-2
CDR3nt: TGTGCCAGCAGGCCCTCGGGGGCGTATGGCTACACCTTC
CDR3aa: CASRPSGAYGYTF

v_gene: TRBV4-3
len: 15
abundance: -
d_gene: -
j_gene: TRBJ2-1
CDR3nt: TGCGCCAGCAGCCAGGATCTCCGCTCCTACAATGAGCAGTTCTTC
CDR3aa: CASSQDLRSYNEQFF

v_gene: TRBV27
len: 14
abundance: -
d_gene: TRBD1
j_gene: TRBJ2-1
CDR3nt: TGTGCCAGCGCCCGGGACAGGGGAGGCTATGAGCAGTTCTTC
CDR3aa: CASARDRGGYEQFF

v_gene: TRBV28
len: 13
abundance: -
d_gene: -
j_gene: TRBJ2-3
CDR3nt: TGTGCCAGTAGTACGGTTAGCACAGATACGCAGTATTTT
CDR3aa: CASSTVSTDTQYF

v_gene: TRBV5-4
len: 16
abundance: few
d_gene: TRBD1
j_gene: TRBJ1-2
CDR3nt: TGTGCCAGCAGCTTGGTGGCAGGGGGCGTGAACTATGGCTACACCTTC
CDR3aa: CASSLVAGGVNYGYTF

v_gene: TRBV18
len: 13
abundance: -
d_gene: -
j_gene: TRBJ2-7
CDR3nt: TGTGCCAGCTCACCTACCTTTGAGAGCGAGCAGTACTTC
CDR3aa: CASSPTFESEQYF

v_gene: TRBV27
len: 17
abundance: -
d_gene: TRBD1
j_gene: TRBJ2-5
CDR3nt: TGTGCCAGCAGTTTTAAATACCCGGGACAGGGTACGGAGACCCAGTACTTC
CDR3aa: CASSFKYPGQGTETQYF

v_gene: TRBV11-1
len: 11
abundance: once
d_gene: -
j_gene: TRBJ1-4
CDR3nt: TGTGCCAGCAGCTCAGGAGTTGGGGGGTTTTTT
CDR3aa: CASSSGVGGFF

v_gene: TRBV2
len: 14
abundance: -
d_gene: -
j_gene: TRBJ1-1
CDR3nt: TGTGCCAGCAGTCCCAACAGGGTGGTCACTGAAGCTTTCTTT
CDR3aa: CASSPNRVVTEAFF

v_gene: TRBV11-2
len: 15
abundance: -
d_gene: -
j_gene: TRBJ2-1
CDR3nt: TGTGCCAGCAGCTTCGAAGCGGGCGACTACAATGAGCAGTTCTTC
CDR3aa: CASSFEAGDYNEQFF

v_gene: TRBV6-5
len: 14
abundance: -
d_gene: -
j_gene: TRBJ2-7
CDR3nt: TGTGCCAGCAGTTACGGAAGGGACTCCTACGAGCAGTACTTC
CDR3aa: CASSYGRDSYEQYF

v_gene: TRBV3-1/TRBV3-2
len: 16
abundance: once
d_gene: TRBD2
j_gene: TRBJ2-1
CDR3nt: TGTGCCAGCAGCCCTAGCCGGACTAGCGGGGGAAATGAGCAGTTCTTC
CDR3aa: CASSPSRTSGGNEQFF

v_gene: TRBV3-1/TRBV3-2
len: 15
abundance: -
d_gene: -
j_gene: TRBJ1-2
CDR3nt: TGTGCCAGCAGCCAAGAGTTACGGGACGAAAATGGCTACACCTTC
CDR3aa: CASSQELRDENGYTF

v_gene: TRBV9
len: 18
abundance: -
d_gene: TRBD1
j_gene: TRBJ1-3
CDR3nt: TGTGCCAGCAGCGTAGGAGGTGCAGGGGGAAACGCTGGAAACACCATATATTTT
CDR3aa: CASSVGGAGGNAGNTIYF

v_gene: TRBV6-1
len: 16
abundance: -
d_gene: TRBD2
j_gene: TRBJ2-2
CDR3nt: TGTGCCAGCAGTGAAAGGGTAGCGGGAGGAGCCGGGGAGCTGTTTTTT
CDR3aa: CASSERVAGGAGELFF

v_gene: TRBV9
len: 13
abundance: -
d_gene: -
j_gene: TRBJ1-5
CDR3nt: TGTGCCAGCAGCGTAGCCCTTGGACCGCCCCAGCATTTT
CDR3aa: CASSVALGPPQHF

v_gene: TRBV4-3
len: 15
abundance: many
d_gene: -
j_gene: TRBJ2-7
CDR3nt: TGCGCCAGCAGCCAAGTTTTTGGGGCCTCCTACGAGCAGTACTTC
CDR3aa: CASSQVFGASYEQYF

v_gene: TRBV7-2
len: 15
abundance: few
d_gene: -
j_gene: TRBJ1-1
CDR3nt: TGTGCCAGCAGCTTACGCGTACGGATGAACACTGAAGCTTTCTTT
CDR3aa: CASSLRVRMNTEAFF

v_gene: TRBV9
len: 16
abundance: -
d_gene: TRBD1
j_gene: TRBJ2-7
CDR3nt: TGTGCCAGCAGCGTAGAAATCGGGACAGATTTACGCGAGCAGTACTTC
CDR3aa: CASSVEIGTDLREQYF

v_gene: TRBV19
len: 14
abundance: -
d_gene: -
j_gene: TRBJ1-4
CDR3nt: TGTGCCAGTAGTATTTCGACAGGCTTCGAAAAACTGTTTTTT
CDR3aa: CASSISTGFEKLFF

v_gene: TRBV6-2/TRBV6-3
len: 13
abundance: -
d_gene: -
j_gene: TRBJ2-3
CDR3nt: TGTGCCAGCAGTCTGGACAGCCTGCATACGCAGTATTTT
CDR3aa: CASSLDSLHTQYF

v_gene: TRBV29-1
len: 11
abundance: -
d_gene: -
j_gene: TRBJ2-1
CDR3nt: TGCAGCGTAGAGATAGTCGTCAGGAGGTTCTTC
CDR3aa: CSVEIVVRRFF

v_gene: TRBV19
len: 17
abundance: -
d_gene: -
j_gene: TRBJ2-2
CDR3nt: TGTGCCCACCCTTCAGAACCCCTAAAGTTGAACACCGGGGAGCTGTTTTTT
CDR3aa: CAHPSEPLKLNTGELFF

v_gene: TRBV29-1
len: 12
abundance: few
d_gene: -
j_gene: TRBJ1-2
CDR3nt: TGCAGCGTTCCCTCCGGACCCTATGGCTACACCTTC
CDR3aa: CSVPSGPYGYTF

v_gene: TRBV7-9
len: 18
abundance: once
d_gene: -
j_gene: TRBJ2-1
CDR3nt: TGTGCCAGCAGCCCAGCCCTTGAAGCGGAAAGCTCCTACAATGAGCAGTTCTTC
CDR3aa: CASSPALEAESSYNEQFF

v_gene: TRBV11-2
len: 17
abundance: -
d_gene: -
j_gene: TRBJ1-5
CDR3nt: TGTGCCAGCAGCTCCGATGGGCAGGGATATAGCAATCAGCCCCAGCATTTT
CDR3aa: CASSSDGQGYSNQPQHF

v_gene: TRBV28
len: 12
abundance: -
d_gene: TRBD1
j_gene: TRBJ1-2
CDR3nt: TGTGCCAGCAGTTCGGACAGGGGAGGCTACACCTTC
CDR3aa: CASSSDRGGYTF

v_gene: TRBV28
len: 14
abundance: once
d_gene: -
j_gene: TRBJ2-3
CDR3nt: TGTGCCAGCCTAGTCGGCGGGCGCACAGATACGCAGTATTTT
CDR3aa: CASLVGGRTDTQYF

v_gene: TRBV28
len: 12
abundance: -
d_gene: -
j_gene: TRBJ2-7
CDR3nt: TGTGCCAGCAGTTTCAATCTCCACGAGCAGTACTTC
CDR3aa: CASSFNLHEQYF

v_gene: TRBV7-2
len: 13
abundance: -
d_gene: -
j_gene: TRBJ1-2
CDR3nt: TGTGCCAGCAGCACCTACACGGAAGATGGCTACACCTTC
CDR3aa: CASSTYTEDGYTF

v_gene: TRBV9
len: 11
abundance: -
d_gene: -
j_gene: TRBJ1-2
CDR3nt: TGTGCCAGCGGGACACGCTATGGCTACACCTTC
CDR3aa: CASGTRYGYTF

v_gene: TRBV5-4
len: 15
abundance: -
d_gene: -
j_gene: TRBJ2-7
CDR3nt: TGTGCCAGCAGCTTGGGATATTCAGGATCCTACGAGCAGTACTTC
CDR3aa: CASSLGYSGSYEQYF

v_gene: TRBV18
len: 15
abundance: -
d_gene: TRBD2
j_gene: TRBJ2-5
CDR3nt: TGTGCCAGCTCACGATTAGCGGGAGACCAAGAGACCCAGTACTTC
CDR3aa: CASSRLAGDQETQYF

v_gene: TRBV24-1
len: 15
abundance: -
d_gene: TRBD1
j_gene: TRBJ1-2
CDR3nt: TGTGCCACCAGTGCCGAGGACAGGGGGTTCTATGGCTACACCTTC
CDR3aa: CATSAEDRGFYGYTF

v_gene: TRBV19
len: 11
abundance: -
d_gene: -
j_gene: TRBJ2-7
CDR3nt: TGTGCCAGTAAGACCCCCTACGAGCAGTACTTC
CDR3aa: CASKTPYEQYF

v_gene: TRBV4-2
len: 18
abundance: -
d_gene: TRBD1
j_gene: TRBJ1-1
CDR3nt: TGTGCCAGCAGCCAAGATCACGGACAGGGGGCTTGGAACACTGAAGCTTTCTTT
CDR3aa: CASSQDHGQGAWNTEAFF

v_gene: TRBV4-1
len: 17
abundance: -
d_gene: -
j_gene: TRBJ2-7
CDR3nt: TGCGCCAGCAGCCAAGAGTTTGGGGGCCGGGCCCCCTACGAGCAGTACTTC
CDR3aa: CASSQEFGGRAPYEQYF

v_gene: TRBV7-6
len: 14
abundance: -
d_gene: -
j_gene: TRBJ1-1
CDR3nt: TGTGCCAGCAGAACGGATTGGATGAACACTGAAGCTTTCTTT
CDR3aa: CASRTDWMNTEAFF

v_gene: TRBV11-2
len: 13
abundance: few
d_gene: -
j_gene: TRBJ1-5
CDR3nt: TGTGCCAGCAGCCTCTTCGAACGGCAGCCCCAGCATTTT
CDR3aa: CASSLFERQPQHF

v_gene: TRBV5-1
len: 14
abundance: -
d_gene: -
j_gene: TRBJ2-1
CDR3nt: TGCGCCAGCAGCTTCGGGACTCGAGGGGGTGAGCAGTTCTTC
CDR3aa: CASSFGTRGGEQFF

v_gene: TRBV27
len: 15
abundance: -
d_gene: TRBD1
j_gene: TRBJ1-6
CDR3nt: TGTGCCAGCAGTGCCACCTCGGGACAGAATTCACCCCTCCACTTT
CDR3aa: CASSATSGQNSPLHF